This T cell receptor (beta chain) was documented in a study of CXCR3-negative and CXCR3-positive naive CD8 T cells. Overall study: Roughly 1.5 +/- 0.3 million TRB reads came from each library, giving some 150 million in total.

Each TRB cDNA library was prepared by 5' RACE (with UMI labels). TCRdb reprocessed the 5' RACE reads and stores each CDR3 protein as one record, lacking DNA. The listing records approximately 66,000 distinct CDR3 sequences. Broader study findings: Much lower diversity was found in memory CD8+ cells, while both naive subsets had comparably high diversity. A higher hydrophobicity marked the TRB CDR3s of CXCR3-positive naive cells versus CXCR3-negative naive cells. Naive CXCR3-positive and CXCR3-negative cells shared similar TRBV-TRBJ usage, unlike memory cells.

Germline CDR1 reads LNHDA; CDR2 reads SQIVND (reference sequence). The CDR3 is 11 residues long. About this clonotype itself: Its antigen is not identified.

The chain links TRBV19 to TRBJ2-1; TCRdb calls TRBD2, which cannot be checked without DNA. Source material: naive CXCR3- CD8+ T cells from blood. Indicated subset: CD45RO-CCR7+CD27+CD95- naive CD8+ T cells lacking CXCR3 (TNR3-). The clonotype comes from a human donor in good health. Some clones in this sample may be carry-over from other donors' samples. CDR3 amino acids: CATTSTDEQFF.